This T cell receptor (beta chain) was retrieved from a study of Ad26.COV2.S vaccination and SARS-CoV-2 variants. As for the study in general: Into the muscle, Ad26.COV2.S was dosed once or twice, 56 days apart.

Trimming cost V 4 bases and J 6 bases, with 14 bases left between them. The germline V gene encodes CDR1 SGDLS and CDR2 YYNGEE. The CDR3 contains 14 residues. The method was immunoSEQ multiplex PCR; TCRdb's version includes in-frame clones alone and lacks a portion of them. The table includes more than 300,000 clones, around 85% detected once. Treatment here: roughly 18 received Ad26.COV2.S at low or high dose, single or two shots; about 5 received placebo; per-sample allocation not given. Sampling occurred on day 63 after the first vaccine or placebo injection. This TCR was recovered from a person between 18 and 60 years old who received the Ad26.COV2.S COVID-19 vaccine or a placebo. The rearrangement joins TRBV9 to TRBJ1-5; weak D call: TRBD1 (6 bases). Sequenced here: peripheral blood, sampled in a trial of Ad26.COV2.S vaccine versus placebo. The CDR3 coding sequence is TGTGCCAGCAGCAGTAGTGAGGGGGGTCAGCCCCAGCATTTT. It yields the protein CASSSSEGGQPQHF.